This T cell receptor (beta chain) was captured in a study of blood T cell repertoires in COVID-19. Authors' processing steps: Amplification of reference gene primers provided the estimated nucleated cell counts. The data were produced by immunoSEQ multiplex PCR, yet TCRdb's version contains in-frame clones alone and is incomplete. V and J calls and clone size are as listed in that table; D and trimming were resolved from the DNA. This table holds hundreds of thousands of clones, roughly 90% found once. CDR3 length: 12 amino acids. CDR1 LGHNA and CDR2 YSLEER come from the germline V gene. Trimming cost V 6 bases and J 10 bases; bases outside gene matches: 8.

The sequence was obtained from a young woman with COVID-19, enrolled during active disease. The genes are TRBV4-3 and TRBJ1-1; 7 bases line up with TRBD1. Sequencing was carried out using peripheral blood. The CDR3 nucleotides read TGCGCCAGCAGTGGAGGGGGCCACGGAGCTTTCTTT. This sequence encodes CASSGGGHGAFF.